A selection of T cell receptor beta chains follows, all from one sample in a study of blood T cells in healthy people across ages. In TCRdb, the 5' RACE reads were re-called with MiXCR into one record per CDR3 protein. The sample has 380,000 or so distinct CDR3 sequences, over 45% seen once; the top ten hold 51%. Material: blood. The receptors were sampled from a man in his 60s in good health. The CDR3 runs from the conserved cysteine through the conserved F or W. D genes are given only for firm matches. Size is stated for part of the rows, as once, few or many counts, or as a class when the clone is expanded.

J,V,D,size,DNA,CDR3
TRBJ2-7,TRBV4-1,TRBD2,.,TGCGCCAGCAGTCGGGGACTAGAACTCTGCGAGCAGTACTTC,CASSRGLELCEQYF
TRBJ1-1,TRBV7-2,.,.,TGTGCCAGCAGCTTCAGGGGTGAAGCTTTCTTT,CASSFRGEAFF
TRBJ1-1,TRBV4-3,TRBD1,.,TGCGCCAGCAGCCGGACAGGGATGATCACTGAAGCTTTCTTT,CASSRTGMITEAFF
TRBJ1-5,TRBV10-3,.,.,TGTGCCATCAGTGGAGGGCAGGTCAATCAGCCCCAGCATTTT,CAISGGQVNQPQHF
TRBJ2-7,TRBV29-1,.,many,TGCAGCGCGTGGACACTGAGGGGTGAAGGGCAGTACTTC,CSAWTLRGEGQYF
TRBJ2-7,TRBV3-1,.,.,TGTGCCAGCAGCGCCCCATTGGTGGGTGACTACGAGCAGTACTTC,CASSAPLVGDYEQYF
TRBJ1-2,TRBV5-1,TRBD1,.,TGCGCCAGCAGCTTAAGACAGGGGTATAACTGTGGCTACACCTTC,CASSLRQGYNCGYTF
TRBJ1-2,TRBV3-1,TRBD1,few,TGTGCCAGCAGCCACTCGGACAGGGATAACTATGGCTACACCTTC,CASSHSDRDNYGYTF
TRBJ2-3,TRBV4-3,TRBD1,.,TGCGCCAGCAGCCCACAGGGGGCGGGAATAGATACGCAGTATTTT,CASSPQGAGIDTQYF
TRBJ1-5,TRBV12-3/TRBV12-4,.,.,TGTGCCAGCAGTTTAGCAGGTTCCGTTAGCAATCAGCCCCAGCATTTT,CASSLAGSVSNQPQHF
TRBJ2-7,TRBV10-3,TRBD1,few,TGTGCCATCAAGGGACAGGCGTCCTACGAGCAGTACTTC,CAIKGQASYEQYF
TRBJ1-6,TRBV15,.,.,TGTGCCACCAGCAGAGATGGGTGGGAGGAGCGGTCACCCCTCCACTTT,CATSRDGWEERSPLHF